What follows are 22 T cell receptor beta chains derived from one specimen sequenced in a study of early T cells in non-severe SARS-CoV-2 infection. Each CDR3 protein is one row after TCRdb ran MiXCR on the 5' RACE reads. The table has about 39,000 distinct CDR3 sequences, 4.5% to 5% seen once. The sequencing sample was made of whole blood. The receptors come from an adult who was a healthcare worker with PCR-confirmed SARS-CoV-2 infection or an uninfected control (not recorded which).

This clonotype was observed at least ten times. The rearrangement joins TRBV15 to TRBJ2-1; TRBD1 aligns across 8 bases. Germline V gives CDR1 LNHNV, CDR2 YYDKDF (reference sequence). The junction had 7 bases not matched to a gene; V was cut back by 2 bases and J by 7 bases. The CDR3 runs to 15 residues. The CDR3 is CATSRPGTGVNEQFF. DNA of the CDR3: TGTGCCACCAGCAGACCCGGGACAGGAGTGAATGAGCAGTTCTTC.

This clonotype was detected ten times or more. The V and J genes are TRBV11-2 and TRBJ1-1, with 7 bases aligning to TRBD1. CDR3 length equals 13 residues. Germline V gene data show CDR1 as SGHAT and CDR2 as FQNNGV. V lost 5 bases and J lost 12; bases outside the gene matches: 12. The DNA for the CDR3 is TGTGCCAGCAGCCCCATCGCGACAGGGACGACTTTCTTT. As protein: CASSPIATGTTFF.

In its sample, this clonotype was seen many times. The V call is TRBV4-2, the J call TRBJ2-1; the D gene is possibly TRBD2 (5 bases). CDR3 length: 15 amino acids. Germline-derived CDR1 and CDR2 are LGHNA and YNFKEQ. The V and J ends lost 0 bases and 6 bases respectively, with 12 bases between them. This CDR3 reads CASSQDPVGVNEQFF. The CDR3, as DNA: TGTGCCAGCAGCCAAGATCCCGTCGGGGTCAATGAGCAGTTCTTC.

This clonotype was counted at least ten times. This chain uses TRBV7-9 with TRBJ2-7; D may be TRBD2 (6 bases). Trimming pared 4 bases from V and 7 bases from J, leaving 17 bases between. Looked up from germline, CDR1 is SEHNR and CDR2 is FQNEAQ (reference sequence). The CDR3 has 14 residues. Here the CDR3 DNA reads TGTGCCAGCAGCTCCTATGCGGGGATGACAGAGCAGTACTTC. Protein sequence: CASSSYAGMTEQYF.

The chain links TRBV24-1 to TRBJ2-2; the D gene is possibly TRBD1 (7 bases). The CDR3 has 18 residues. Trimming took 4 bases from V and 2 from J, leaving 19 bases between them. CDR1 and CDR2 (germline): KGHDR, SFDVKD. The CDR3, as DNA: TGTGCCACCAGTGACGCCCAGGGGGGAGGTCGCAACACCGGGGAGCTGTTTTTT. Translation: CATSDAQGGGRNTGELFF.

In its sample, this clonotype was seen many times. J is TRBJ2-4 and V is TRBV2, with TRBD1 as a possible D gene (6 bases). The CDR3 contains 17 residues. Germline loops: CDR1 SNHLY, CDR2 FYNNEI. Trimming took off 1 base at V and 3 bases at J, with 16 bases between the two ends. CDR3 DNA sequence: TGTGCCAGCAGTGAAGGTCGTTCTGGGGGCAGCAAAAACATTCAGTACTTC. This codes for CASSEGRSGGSKNIQYF.

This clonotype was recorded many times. CDR3 region: CASSTIWGTMNTEAFF. CDR3 sequence (DNA): TGTGCCAGCAGTACTATATGGGGCACCATGAACACTGAAGCTTTCTTT. The rearrangement uses TRBV12-3 or TRBV12-4 and TRBJ1-1, with TRBD1 as a possible D gene (5 bases). The CDR3 is 16 amino acids. Trimming pared 5 bases from V and 0 bases from J, leaving 16 bases between.

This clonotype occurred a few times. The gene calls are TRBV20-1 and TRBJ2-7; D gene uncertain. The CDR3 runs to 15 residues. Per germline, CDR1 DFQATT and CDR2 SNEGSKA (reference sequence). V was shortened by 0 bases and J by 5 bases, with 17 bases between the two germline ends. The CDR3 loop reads CSARDSRGARDEQYF. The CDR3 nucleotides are TGCAGTGCTAGAGATTCTCGCGGTGCTCGAGACGAGCAGTACTTC.

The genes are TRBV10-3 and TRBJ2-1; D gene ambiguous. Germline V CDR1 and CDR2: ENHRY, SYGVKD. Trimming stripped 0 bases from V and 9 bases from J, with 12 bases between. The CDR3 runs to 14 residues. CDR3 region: CAISESERTPEQFF. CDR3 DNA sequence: TGTGCCATCAGTGAGTCTGAGAGAACTCCTGAGCAGTTCTTC.

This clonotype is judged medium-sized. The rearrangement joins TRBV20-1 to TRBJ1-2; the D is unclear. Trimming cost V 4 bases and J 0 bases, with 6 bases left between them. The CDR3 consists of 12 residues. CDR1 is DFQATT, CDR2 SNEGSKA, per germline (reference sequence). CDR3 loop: CSATIANYGYTF. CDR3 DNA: TGCAGTGCTACAATAGCTAACTATGGCTACACCTTC.

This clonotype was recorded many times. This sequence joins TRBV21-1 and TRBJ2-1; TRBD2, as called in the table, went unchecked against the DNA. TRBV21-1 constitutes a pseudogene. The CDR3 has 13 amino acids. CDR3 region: CASSRTTNNEQFF. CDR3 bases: TGTGCCAGCAGCAGGACTACCAACAATGAGCAGTTCTTC.

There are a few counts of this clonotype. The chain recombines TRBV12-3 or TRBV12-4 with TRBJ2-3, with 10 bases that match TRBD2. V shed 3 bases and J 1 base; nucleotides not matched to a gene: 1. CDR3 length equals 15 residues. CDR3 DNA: TGTGCCAGCAGTTTCGGGACTAGCGGCACAGATACGCAGTATTTT. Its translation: CASSFGTSGTDTQYF.

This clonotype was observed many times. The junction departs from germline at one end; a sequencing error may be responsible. The chain's CDR3 is CASGLDGRVRVF. CDR3 sequence (DNA): TGTGCCAGCGGCCTCGATGGGAGGGTCAGGGTCTTC. V is TRBV7-9 and J is TRBJ2-1; 7 bases fit TRBD2. The length of the CDR3 is 12 residues. Per germline, CDR1 SEHNR and CDR2 FQNEAQ (reference sequence).

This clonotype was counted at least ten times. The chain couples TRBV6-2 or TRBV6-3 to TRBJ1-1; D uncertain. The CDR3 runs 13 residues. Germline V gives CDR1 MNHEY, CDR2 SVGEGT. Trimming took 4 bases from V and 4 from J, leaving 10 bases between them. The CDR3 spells CASSFQGGTEAFF. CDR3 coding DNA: TGTGCCAGCAGTTTCCAAGGAGGCACTGAAGCTTTCTTT.

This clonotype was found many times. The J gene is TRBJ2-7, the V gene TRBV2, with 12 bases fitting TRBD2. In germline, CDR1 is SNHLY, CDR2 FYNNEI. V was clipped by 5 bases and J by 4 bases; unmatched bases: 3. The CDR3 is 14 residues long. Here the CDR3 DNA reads TGTGCCAGCAGTCGGACTAGCGGGGCATACGAGCAGTACTTC. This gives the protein CASSRTSGAYEQYF.

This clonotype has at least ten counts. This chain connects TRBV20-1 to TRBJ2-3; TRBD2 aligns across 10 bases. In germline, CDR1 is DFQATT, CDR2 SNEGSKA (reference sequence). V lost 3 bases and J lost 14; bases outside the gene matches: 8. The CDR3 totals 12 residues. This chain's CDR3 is CSASQLAGQGYF. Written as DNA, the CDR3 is TGCAGTGCTAGCCAACTAGCGGGGCAAGGGTATTTT.

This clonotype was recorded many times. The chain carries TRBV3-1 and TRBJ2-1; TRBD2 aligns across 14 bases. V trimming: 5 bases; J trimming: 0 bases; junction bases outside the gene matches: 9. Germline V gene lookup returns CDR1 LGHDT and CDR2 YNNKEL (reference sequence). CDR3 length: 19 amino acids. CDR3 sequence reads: CASSSTSGRVGSSYNEQFF. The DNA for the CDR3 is TGTGCCAGCAGCTCGACTAGCGGGAGGGTCGGGAGCTCCTACAATGAGCAGTTCTTC.

For the CDR3, the DNA is TGCAGTGCTAGGATCCACGGGACAGGAATTCAGTACTTC. Its translation: CSARIHGTGIQYF. The rearrangement links TRBV20-1 to TRBJ2-4; 8 positions match TRBD1. V gave up 3 bases and J gave up 10 bases; unmatched junction bases: 8. The CDR3 is 13 residues long. CDR1 and CDR2 (germline): DFQATT, SNEGSKA (reference sequence).

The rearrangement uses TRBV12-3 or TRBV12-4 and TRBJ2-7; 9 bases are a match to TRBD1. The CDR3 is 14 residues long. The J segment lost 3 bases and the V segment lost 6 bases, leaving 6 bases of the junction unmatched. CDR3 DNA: TGTGCCAGCAGCCTCGACAGGGGGGACTACGAGCAGTACTTC. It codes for CASSLDRGDYEQYF.

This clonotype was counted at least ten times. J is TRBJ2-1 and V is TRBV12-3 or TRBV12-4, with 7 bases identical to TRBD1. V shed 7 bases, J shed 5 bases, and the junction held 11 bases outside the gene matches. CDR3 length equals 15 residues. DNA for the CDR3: TGTGCCAGCACCACCTGGGACAGCTCTAACAATGAGCAGTTCTTC. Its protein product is CASTTWDSSNNEQFF.

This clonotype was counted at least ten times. For the CDR3, the DNA is TGTGCCAGCAGCGTGAACAGGGCGGTGAATGAAAAACTGTTTTTT. This sequence encodes CASSVNRAVNEKLFF. The V gene is TRBV5-4, the J gene TRBJ1-4, with D perhaps matching TRBD1 (6 bases). V lost 4 bases and J 5 bases, leaving 15 bases between the germline ends. Per the germline V gene, CDR1 is SGHNT and CDR2 is YYREEE (reference sequence). CDR3 size: 15 residues.

CDR3 in amino acids: CAISGPNTDTQYF. The CDR3 nucleotides are TGTGCCATCAGTGGACCTAACACAGATACGCAGTATTTT. This rearrangement joins TRBV10-3 to TRBJ2-3; D not resolved. CDR3 length: 13 amino acids. The V and J ends lost 4 bases and 2 bases respectively, with 7 bases between them. CDR1 and CDR2 (germline): ENHRY, SYGVKD.